These 6 T cell receptor beta chains share one sample of origin, sequenced in a study of T cell changes during pregnancy in multiple sclerosis. Profiling relied on immunoSEQ multiplex PCR, and the TCRdb table lists in-frame clones only, not all of them. There are tens of thousands of clones in the sample; under 95% occur only once, and approximately 3% lies in the top ten. This specimen was peripheral blood, taken in the first trimester of pregnancy. These receptors originate from a female donor in good health, enrolled as a control in a pregnancy study.

V and J are TRBV5-6 and TRBJ1-5; D gene uncertain. Germline loops: CDR1 SGHDT, CDR2 YYEEEE. V was shortened by 3 bases and J by 2 bases, with 15 bases between the two germline ends. CDR3 size: 16 residues. CDR3 nucleotide sequence: TGTGCCAGCAGCTCCGGCGTATCCGGGGGCAATCAGCCCCAGCATTTT. It specifies CASSSGVSGGNQPQHF.

This chain joins TRBV7-2 and TRBJ2-1, with 14 nucleotides matching TRBD2. Unmatched junction bases numbered 9, after V lost 5 bases and J lost 6 bases. The germline gives CDR1 SGHTA, CDR2 FQGNSA. The CDR3 is made up of 17 amino acids. The CDR3 region has the DNA TGTGCCAGCAGCCTTCTCCGACTAGCGGGAGGGTTCAATGAGCAGTTCTTC. Protein: CASSLLRLAGGFNEQFF.

At least ten counts were recorded for this clone. V is TRBV7-3 and J is TRBJ2-2, with TRBD1 matching 7 bases. Looked up from germline, CDR1 is SGHTA and CDR2 is FQGTGA. The CDR3 loop spans 16 amino acids. The J segment lost 0 bases and the V segment lost 3 bases, leaving 4 bases of the junction unmatched. CDR3 in DNA: TGTGCCAGCAGCTTGGGACAGTCTTCGAACACCGGGGAGCTGTTTTTT. Amino acids: CASSLGQSSNTGELFF.

The chain employs TRBV15 and TRBJ2-3; the match to TRBD1 covers 8 bases. Germline CDR1 is LNHNV and CDR2 is YYDKDF (reference sequence). J lost 2 bases, V lost 0 bases, and 19 bases had no gene match. The CDR3 spans 21 residues. For the CDR3, the DNA is TGTGCCACCAGCAGAGATCAAGCACGGCTTAAACAGGGGGTGCCCACAGATACGCAGTATTTT. Translation gives CATSRDQARLKQGVPTDTQYF.

This chain links TRBV7-2 with TRBJ2-1; no definite D call. This CDR3 is built from 13 residues. Deletions cut 1 base from V and 8 bases from J, with 9 bases between. Germline V gives CDR1 SGHTA, CDR2 FQGNSA. The CDR3 region has the DNA TGTGCCAGCAGCTTAGTCGGTTTGTATGAGCAGTTCTTC. This gives the protein CASSLVGLYEQFF.

The V and J genes are TRBV19 and TRBJ2-7, with D hard to call. Germline V gene lookup returns CDR1 LNHDA and CDR2 SQIVND (reference sequence). Trimming took off 0 bases at V and 6 bases at J, with 9 bases between the two ends. The length of the CDR3 is 13 residues. The CDR3 sequence is CASSIDLSGEQYF. The CDR3 nucleotides read TGTGCCAGTAGTATAGATCTATCGGGCGAGCAGTACTTC. The whole variable domain, filled in from reference TRBV19 and TRBJ2-7, reads DGGITQSPKYLFRKEGQNVTLSCEQNLNHDAMYWYRQDPGQGLRLIYYSQIVNDFQKGDIAEGYSVSREKKESFPLTVTSAQKNPTAFYLCASSIDLSGEQYFGPGTRLTVT.